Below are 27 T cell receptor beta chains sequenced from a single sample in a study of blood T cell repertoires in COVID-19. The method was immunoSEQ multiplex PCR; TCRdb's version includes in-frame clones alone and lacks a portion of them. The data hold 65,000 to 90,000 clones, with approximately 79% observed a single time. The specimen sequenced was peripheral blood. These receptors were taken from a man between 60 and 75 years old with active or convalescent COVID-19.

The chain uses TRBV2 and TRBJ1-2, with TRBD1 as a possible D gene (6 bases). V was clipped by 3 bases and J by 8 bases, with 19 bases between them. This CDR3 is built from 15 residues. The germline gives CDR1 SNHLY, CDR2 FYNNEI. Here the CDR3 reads CASSDADRLGEGYTF. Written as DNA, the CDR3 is TGTGCCAGCAGTGACGCAGACAGGTTAGGGGAAGGCTACACCTTC.

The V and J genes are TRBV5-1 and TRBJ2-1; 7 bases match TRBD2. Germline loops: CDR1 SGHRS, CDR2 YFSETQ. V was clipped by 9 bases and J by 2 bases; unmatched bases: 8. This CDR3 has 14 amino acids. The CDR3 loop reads CAMISGATYNEQFF. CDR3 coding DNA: TGCGCCATGATAAGCGGGGCGACCTACAATGAGCAGTTCTTC.

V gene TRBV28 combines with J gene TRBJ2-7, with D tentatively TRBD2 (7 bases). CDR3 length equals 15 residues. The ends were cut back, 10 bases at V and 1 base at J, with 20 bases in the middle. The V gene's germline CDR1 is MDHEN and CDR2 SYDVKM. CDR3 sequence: CAIRGAGADSYEQYF. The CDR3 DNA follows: TGTGCCATCCGGGGGGCGGGGGCCGATTCCTACGAGCAGTACTTC.

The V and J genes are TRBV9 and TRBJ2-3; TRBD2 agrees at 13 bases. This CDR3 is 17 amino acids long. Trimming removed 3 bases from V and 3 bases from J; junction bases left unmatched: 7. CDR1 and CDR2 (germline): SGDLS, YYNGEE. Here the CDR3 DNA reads TGTGCCAGCAGCGGAGAGACTAGCGGGGGGCCGACAGATACGCAGTATTTT. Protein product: CASSGETSGGPTDTQYF.

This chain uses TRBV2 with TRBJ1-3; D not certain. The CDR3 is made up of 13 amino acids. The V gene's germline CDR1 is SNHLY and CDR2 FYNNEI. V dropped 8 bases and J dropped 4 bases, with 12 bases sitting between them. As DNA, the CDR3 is TGTGCCAGCTCGGGATCCCTGGGAAACACCATATATTTT. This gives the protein CASSGSLGNTIYF. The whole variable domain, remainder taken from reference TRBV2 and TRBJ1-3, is EPEVTQTPSHQVTQMGQEVILRCVPISNHLYFYWYRQILGQKVEFLVSFYNNEISEKSEIFDDQFSVERPDGSNFTLKIRSTKLEDSAMYFCASSGSLGNTIYFGEGSWLTVV.

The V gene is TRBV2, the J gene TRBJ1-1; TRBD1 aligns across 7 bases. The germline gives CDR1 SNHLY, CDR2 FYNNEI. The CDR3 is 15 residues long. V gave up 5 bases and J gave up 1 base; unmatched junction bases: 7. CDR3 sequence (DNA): TGTGCCAGCAGTCCTTTAACAGGGGCGAACACTGAAGCTTTCTTT. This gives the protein CASSPLTGANTEAFF.

CDR3 in DNA: TGTGCCAGCAGCCAATACAGGGTGCCCGGGGAGCTGTTTTTT. This encodes CASSQYRVPGELFF. This chain connects TRBV5-4 to TRBJ2-2, with TRBD1 as a possible D gene (6 bases). CDR3 length: 14 amino acids. V shed 4 bases and J shed 6 bases, with 13 bases lying between them. The germline CDR1 and CDR2 sequences are SGHNT and YYREEE (reference sequence). The full variable domain, rest sourced from reference TRBV5-4 and TRBJ2-2, is ETGVTQSPTHLIKTRGQQVTLRCSSQSGHNTVSWYQQALGQGPQFIFQYYREEENGRGNFPPRFSGLQFPNYSSELNVNALELDDSALYLCASSQYRVPGELFFGEGSRLTVL.

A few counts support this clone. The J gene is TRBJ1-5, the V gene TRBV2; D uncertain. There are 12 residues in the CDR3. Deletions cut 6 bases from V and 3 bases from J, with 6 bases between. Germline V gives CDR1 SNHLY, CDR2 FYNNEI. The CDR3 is CASSAFNQPQHF. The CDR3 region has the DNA TGTGCCAGCAGCGCGTTCAATCAGCCCCAGCATTTT.

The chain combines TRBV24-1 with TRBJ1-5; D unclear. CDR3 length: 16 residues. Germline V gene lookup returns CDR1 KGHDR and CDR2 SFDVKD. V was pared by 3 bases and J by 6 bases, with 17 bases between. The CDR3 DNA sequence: TGTGCCACCAGTGATCCCTTTTCGGGAGAGAGTCAGCCCCAGCATTTT. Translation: CATSDPFSGESQPQHF.

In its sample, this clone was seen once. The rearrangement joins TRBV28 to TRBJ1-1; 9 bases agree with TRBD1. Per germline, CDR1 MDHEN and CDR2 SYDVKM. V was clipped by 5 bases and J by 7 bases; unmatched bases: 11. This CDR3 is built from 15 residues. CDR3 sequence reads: CASSPPPTGGYEAFF. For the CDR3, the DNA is TGTGCCAGCAGTCCACCCCCGACAGGGGGGTATGAAGCTTTCTTT.

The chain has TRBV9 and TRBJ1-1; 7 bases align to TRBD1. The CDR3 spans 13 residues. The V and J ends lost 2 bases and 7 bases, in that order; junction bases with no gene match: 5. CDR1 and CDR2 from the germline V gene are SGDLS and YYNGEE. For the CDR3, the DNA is TGTGCCAGCAGCGTGCAGGACAGGCATGAAGCTTTCTTT. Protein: CASSVQDRHEAFF.

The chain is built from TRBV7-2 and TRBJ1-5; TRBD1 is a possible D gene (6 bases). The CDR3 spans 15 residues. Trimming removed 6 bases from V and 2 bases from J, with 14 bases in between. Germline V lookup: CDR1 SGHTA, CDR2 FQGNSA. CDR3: CASRAGGAGNQPQHF. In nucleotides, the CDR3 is TGTGCCAGCAGGGCGGGGGGGGCCGGCAATCAGCCCCAGCATTTT.

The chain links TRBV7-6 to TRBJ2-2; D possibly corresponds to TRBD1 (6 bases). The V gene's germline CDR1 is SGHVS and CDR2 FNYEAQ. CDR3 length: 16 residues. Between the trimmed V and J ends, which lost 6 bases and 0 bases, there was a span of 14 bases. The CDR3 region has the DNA TGTGCCAGCAGTAAAACCGGGACACCGAACACCGGGGAGCTGTTTTTT. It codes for CASSKTGTPNTGELFF.

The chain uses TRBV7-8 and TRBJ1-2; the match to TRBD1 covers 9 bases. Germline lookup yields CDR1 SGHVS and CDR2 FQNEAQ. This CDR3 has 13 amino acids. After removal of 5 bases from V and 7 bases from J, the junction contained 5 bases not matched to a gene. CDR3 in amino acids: CASSQTGGAGYTF. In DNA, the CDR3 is TGTGCCAGCAGCCAGACAGGGGGTGCTGGCTACACCTTC. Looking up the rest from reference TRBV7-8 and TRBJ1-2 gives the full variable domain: GAGVSQSPRYKVAKRGQDVALRCDPISGHVSLFWYQQALGQGPEFLTYFQNEAQLDKSGLPSDRFFAERPEGSVSTLKIQRTQQEDSAVYLCASSQTGGAGYTFGSGTRLTVV.

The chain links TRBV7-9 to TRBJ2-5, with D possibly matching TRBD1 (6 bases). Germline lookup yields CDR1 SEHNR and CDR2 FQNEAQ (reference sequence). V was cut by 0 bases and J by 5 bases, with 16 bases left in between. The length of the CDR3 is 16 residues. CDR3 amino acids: CASSLARGSPRETQYF. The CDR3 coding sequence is TGTGCCAGCAGCTTAGCTAGGGGGAGTCCACGGGAGACCCAGTACTTC.

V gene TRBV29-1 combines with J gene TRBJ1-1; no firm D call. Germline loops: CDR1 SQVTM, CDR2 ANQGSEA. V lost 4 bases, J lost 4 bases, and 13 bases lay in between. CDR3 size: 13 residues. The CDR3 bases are TGCAGCGTTGCATCGCCTTCAGGCACTGAAGCTTTCTTT. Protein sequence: CSVASPSGTEAFF.

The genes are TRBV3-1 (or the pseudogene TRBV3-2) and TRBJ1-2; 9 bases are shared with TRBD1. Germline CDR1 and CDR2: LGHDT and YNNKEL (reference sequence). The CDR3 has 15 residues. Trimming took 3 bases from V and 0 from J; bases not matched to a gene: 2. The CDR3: CASSHWDRANYGYTF. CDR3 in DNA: TGTGCCAGCAGCCATTGGGACAGGGCTAACTATGGCTACACCTTC.

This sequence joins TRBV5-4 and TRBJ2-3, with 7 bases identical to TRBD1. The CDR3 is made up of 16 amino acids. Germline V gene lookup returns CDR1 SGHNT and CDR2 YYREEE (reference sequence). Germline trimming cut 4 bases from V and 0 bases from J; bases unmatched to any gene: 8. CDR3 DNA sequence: TGTGCCAGCAGCCTGGGACAGCTCTCTAGCACAGATACGCAGTATTTT. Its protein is CASSLGQLSSTDTQYF.

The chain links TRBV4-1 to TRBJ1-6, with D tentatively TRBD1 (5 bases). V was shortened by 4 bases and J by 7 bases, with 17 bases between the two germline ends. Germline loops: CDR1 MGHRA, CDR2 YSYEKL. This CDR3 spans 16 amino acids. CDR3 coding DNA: TGCGCCAGCAGCCTCTTCGGGGGTGGAGAAAATTCACCCCTCCACTTT. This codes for CASSLFGGGENSPLHF.

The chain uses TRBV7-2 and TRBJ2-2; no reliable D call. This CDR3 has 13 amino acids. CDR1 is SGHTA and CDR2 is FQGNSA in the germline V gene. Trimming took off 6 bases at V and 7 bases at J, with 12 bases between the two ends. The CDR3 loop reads CASRALTLGELFF. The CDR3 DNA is TGTGCCAGCAGGGCCCTCACGCTCGGGGAGCTGTTTTTT.

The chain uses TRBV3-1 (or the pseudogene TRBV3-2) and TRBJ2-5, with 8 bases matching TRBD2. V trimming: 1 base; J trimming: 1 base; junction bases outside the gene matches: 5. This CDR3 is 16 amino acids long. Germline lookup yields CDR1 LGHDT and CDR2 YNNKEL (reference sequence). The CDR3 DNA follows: TGTGCCAGCAGCCAAGTTGCGGGGGGCCTCCAAGAGACCCAGTACTTC. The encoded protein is CASSQVAGGLQETQYF.

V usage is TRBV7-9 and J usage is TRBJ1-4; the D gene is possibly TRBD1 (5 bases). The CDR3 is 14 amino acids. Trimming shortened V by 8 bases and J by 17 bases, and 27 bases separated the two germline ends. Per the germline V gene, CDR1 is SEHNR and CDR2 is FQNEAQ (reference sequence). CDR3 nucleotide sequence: TGTGCCAGCTCCATTACTGGCCCCGAGGACACTCAATTTTTT. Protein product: CASSITGPEDTQFF.

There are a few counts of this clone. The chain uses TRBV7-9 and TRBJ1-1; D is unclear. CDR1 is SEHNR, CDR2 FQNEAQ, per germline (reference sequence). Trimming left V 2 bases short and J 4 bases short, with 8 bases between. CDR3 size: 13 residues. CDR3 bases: TGTGCCAGCAGCTTACAAGGGAGCACTGAAGCTTTCTTT. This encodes CASSLQGSTEAFF.

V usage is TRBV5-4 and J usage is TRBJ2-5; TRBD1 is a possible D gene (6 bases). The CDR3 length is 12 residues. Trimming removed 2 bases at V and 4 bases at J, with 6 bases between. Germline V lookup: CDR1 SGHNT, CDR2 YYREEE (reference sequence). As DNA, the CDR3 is TGTGCCAGCAGCTTACAGGGAGAGACCCAGTACTTC. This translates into CASSLQGETQYF. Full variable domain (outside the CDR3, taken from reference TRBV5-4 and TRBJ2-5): ETGVTQSPTHLIKTRGQQVTLRCSSQSGHNTVSWYQQALGQGPQFIFQYYREEENGRGNFPPRFSGLQFPNYSSELNVNALELDDSALYLCASSLQGETQYFGPGTRLLVL.

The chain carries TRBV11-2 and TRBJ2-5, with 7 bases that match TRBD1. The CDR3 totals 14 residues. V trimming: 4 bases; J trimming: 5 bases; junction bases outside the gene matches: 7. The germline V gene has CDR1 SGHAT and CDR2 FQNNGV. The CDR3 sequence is CASSSATGSETQYF. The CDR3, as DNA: TGTGCCAGCAGCTCCGCGACAGGGAGCGAGACCCAGTACTTC.

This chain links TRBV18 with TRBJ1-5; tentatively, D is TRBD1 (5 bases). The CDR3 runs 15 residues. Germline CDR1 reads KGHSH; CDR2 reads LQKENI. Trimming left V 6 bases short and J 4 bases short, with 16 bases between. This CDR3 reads CASSLQGWGNQPQHF. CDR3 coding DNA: TGTGCCAGCTCCCTTCAGGGCTGGGGAAATCAGCCCCAGCATTTT.

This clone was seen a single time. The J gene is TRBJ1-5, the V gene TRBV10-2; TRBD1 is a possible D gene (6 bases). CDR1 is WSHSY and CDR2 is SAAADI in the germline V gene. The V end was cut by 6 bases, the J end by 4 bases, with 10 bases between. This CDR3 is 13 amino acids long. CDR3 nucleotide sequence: TGCGCCAGCAGAATTACAGGGAATCAGCCCCAGCATTTT. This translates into CASRITGNQPQHF.